The 15 T cell receptor beta chains listed next were all sequenced from one sample in a study of blood T cells in healthy people across ages. With a J-beta primer mix and a sample-barcoded 5' primer, a second PCR ran roughly 6 to 12 cycles. One entry per CDR3 protein, called by TCRdb with MiXCR from the 5' RACE reads. The sample yields 700,000 or so distinct CDR3 sequences, around a fifth seen once. Sample: blood. The origin of the receptors is a man between 70 and 80 years old in good health.

The chain carries TRBV11-2 and TRBJ2-5; 8 bases are a match to TRBD1. The J call is uncertain, as TRBJ2-1 better fits the DNA end. CDR3 length: 14 amino acids. Germline loops: CDR1 SGHAT, CDR2 FQNNGV. CDR3 region: CASSSRTGNNEQFF. The DNA for the CDR3 is TGTGCCAGCAGCTCCCGGACAGGGAACAATGAGCAGTTCTTC.

The chain uses TRBV6-5 and TRBJ2-4; D might be TRBD2 (5 bases). CDR3 length equals 16 residues. The germline V and J ends were trimmed by 6 bases and 3 bases, with 18 bases remaining between them. Per germline, CDR1 MNHEY and CDR2 SVGAGI. The CDR3 nucleotides read TGTGCCAGCAGACCCCGGACTGTCCGAGTCAAAAACATTCAGTACTTC. It translates to CASRPRTVRVKNIQYF.

In this sample, this clonotype turned up once. The V gene is TRBV20-1, the J gene TRBJ2-7, with 9 bases identical to TRBD2. J lost 2 bases, V lost 5 bases, and 13 bases had no gene match. The CDR3 contains 16 residues. Germline lookup yields CDR1 DFQATT and CDR2 SNEGSKA (reference sequence). CDR3 sequence: CSAGHFSGGLTYEQYF. DNA of the CDR3: TGCAGTGCTGGCCACTTTAGCGGGGGCCTTACCTACGAGCAGTACTTC.

This clonotype was seen more than once but under ten times. The V gene is TRBV5-1, the J gene TRBJ2-3; 7 bases map to TRBD2. The germline gives CDR1 SGHRS, CDR2 YFSETQ. Trimming cost V 0 bases and J 2 bases; bases outside gene matches: 9. There are 17 residues in the CDR3. The CDR3 DNA sequence: TGCGCCAGCAGCTTGGGTTGGGGGGGACTACCCACAGATACGCAGTATTTT. This translates into CASSLGWGGLPTDTQYF.

V is TRBV20-1 and J is TRBJ1-3, with a weak D call TRBD1 (5 bases). CDR3 length: 14 amino acids. V dropped 6 bases and J dropped 0 bases, with 12 bases sitting between them. Germline V gene lookup returns CDR1 DFQATT and CDR2 SNEGSKA (reference sequence). The CDR3 DNA sequence: TGCAGTGCACCGGACATCCTCTCTGGAAACACCATATATTTT. Translation: CSAPDILSGNTIYF.

V is TRBV12-3 or TRBV12-4 and J is TRBJ1-2; no definite D call. The CDR3 runs 11 residues. V was cut by 6 bases and J by 6 bases, with 8 bases left in between. The CDR3 region has the DNA TGTGCCAGCAGCCGGGCGCATGGCTACACCTTC. This codes for CASSRAHGYTF.

This chain joins TRBV7-2 and TRBJ1-5; D not resolved. V gave up 3 bases and J gave up 4 bases, with 10 bases separating them. The germline gives CDR1 SGHTA, CDR2 FQGNSA. The CDR3 extends over 14 amino acids. The CDR3 DNA is TGTGCCAGCAGCTTGAGGAGGGTAAATCAGCCCCAGCATTTT. This translates into CASSLRRVNQPQHF.

This clonotype came up a few times. The chain uses TRBV5-1 and TRBJ2-7, with TRBD1 identical over 10 bases. The CDR3 consists of 15 residues. Trimming removed 2 bases from V and 5 bases from J; junction bases left unmatched: 7. Germline loops: CDR1 SGHRS, CDR2 YFSETQ. The CDR3 sequence is CASSFTGTGVNEQYF. In nucleotides, the CDR3 is TGCGCCAGCAGCTTCACCGGGACAGGGGTCAACGAGCAGTACTTC. Supplemented by reference TRBV5-1 and TRBJ2-7, the full variable domain reads KAGVTQTPRYLIKTRGQQVTLSCSPISGHRSVSWYQQTPGQGLQFLFEYFSETQRNKGNFPGRFSGRQFSNSRSEMNVSTLELGDSALYLCASSFTGTGVNEQYFGPGTRLTVT.

The chain is built from TRBV15 and TRBJ2-5; tentative D call: TRBD1 (6 bases). The DNA end is more similar to TRBJ2-7, so the J call may be wrong. The germline CDR1 and CDR2 sequences are LNHNV and YYDKDF (reference sequence). The CDR3 covers 15 residues. This chain's CDR3 is CATSPHRDTSYEQYF. In nucleotides, the CDR3 is TGTGCCACCAGCCCACACCGGGACACCTCCTACGAGCAGTACTTC.

This clonotype showed up just a few times. This chain connects TRBV15 to TRBJ1-2; 11 bases are shared with TRBD1. Germline values: CDR1 LNHNV, CDR2 YYDKDF (reference sequence). There are 16 residues in the CDR3. The junction had 5 bases not matched to a gene; V was cut back by 1 base and J by 4 bases. CDR3 region: CATSRAGTGGSYGYTF. The CDR3 DNA follows: TGTGCCACCAGCAGAGCCGGGACAGGGGGTAGCTATGGCTACACCTTC.

This clonotype was observed a few times. The chain recombines TRBV29-1 with TRBJ1-1; D unclear. The CDR3 loop spans 13 amino acids. Germline CDR1 SQVTM, CDR2 ANQGSEA. Trimming took 4 bases from V and 4 from J, leaving 13 bases between them. CDR3 residues: CSVGPQWFTEAFF. The CDR3 DNA sequence: TGCAGCGTTGGGCCGCAGTGGTTCACTGAAGCTTTCTTT.

This clonotype has only a few counts. This chain uses TRBV9 with TRBJ2-2, with TRBD2 as a possible D gene (5 bases). The CDR3 runs 14 residues. Trimming stripped 2 bases from V and 2 bases from J, with 7 bases between. Germline V gene data show CDR1 as SGDLS and CDR2 as YYNGEE. The CDR3 loop is CASSVRANTGELFF. CDR3 DNA sequence: TGTGCCAGCAGCGTGCGGGCCAACACCGGGGAGCTGTTTTTT.

The chain joins TRBV5-6 to TRBJ2-7; 9 nucleotides align to TRBD1. The CDR3 spans 15 residues. CDR1 is SGHDT and CDR2 is YYEEEE in the germline V gene. V shed 4 bases, J shed 3 bases, and the junction held 8 bases outside the gene matches. The CDR3 loop reads CASSEGQGSYYEQYF. CDR3 sequence (DNA): TGTGCCAGCAGCGAGGGACAGGGATCATACTACGAGCAGTACTTC.

The V gene is TRBV10-1, the J gene TRBJ2-7; D is ambiguous. The length of the CDR3 is 14 residues. V gave up 1 base and J gave up 12 bases, with 19 bases separating them. Germline-derived CDR1 and CDR2 are WNHNN and SYGVQD (reference sequence). Here the CDR3 DNA reads TGCGCCAGCAGTGAGTATCGGACGTCCTCTGTTCGGTACTTC. Amino acids: CASSEYRTSSVRYF.

The chain joins TRBV24-1 to TRBJ2-1, with D possibly being TRBD1 (6 bases). This CDR3 has 15 residues. V was cut by 5 bases and J by 6 bases, with 16 bases left in between. The germline gives CDR1 KGHDR, CDR2 SFDVKD. CDR3 bases: TGTGCCACCAGTGCCTCCGCCAGGGGAAGCAATGAGCAGTTCTTC. Protein sequence: CATSASARGSNEQFF.